This T cell receptor (beta chain) came from a study of T cell clonality in common variable immunodeficiency (dated by TCRdb to 2014 to 2015). Study-wide findings and limitations: Even though DNA input was the same, control samples had an average of approximately 82,000 unique sequences each, compared with roughly 30,000 in CVID samples. The authors noted that sequencing repertoires of T cell subpopulations would be needed to clarify what caused the increased clonality in CVID. Fewer TCRbeta clones were shared among CVID subjects than among healthy controls (p < 0.0001). Increased TCRbeta clonality was found in CVID subjects compared with healthy controls (t-test p = 0.018), with the increase being most characteristic of about a third of subjects. Correlations between repertoire features and clinical complications were limited by patient heterogeneity within the CVID cohort. Reportedly, TCRbeta sequences from CVID had fewer deletions and N-nucleotide insertions, and highly modified clones with 13 or more V deletions were absent from CVID.

The V and J ends are trimmed by 0 bases and 6 bases, leaving 11 bases between them. Per the germline V gene (reference sequence), GTSNPN is the CDR1 and SVGIG is the CDR2. The CDR3 numbers 13 residues from cysteine through phenylalanine. The CDR3 was read in part: 30 bases, with the frame set at base 1. For sequencing, equivalent amounts of genomic DNA were input from CVID and control samples. For every sample, a 60 bp segment covering the rearranged TCRbeta CDR3 region was amplified and then sequenced. TCRbeta amplification used the immunoSEQ assay, a bias-corrected multiplex PCR with high-throughput sequencing. In the original analysis: Every unique nucleotide sequence counted as a clone and was annotated with V, D and J genes, copy number and frequency. Sequences were labeled productive if in frame, and non-productive if out of frame or containing stop codons. Clonality was calculated from Shannon's entropy as previously described. The predicted amino acid sequences of productive clones were used to derive mean CDR3 Kyte-Doolittle hydropathy. Using the R hclust function, scaled V gene usage was clustered hierarchically with Manhattan distance and complete linkage. Clone sharing by CDR3 amino acid sequence was assessed by resampling 12 repertoires per group over 100 rounds. The repertoires were searched for approximately 70 published EBV-specific and almost 250 published CMV-specific TCRbeta sequences. A couple of CVID samples that yielded fewer than 10,000 sequences were excluded from the analysis, so around 38 CVID repertoires were retained. The clones in this table, taken by TCRdb from immuneACCESS, are in-frame only. Not every clone is retained; where verified, under half of the shortfall comes from an unresolved V gene, and the cause of the rest is unknown. The V and J calls and clone size were taken over from that table, and D and trimming were inferred from the DNA. In this sample the table shows about 42,000 clones, and no singletons are among them. The leading ten clones occupy 2.5% to 3% of the sample.

This clone occurred many times. Its antigen specificity is not known. The sequenced fragment ends 3 residues before the CDR3 boundary, so the rest is inferred from the germline J gene. Both CVID patients and healthy controls were predominantly of Caucasian heritage. From each donor, about 5 to 8.5 ml of heparinized peripheral whole blood was collected. TCRbeta CDR3 repertoires were sequenced from genomic DNA of adults with common variable immune deficiency (CVID) and healthy adult controls. There were around 22 healthy adult volunteers in the control group (roughly 12 female and 10 or so male), ranging in age from about 23 to 70 years, with a mean age of around 31. Diluted blood was density-centrifuged over Hypaque 1077 or Ficoll-Paque to isolate peripheral blood mononuclear cells. Unsorted mononuclear cells served as the source of genomic DNA, which was extracted either by Qiagen column purification or by a centrifugation-based method.

Sequenced material: peripheral blood mononuclear cells. The chain is made from TRBV30 and TRBJ1-2, with TRBD1 tentatively as D gene (5 bases match). This receptor was obtained from a person between 18 and 75 years old in good health. Incomplete CDR3 DNA: TGTGCCTGGAGTGTCGTGATGGGGCATGGC. It codes for CAWSVVMGHG. The CDR3, in full, reads CAWSVVMGHGYTF.